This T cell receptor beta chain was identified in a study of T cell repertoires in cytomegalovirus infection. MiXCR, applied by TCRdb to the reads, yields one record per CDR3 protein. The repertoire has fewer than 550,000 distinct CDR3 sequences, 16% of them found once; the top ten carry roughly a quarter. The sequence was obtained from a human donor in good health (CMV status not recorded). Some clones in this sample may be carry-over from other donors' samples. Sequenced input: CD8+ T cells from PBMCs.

CDR3 coding DNA: TGTGCCAGCAGTTACTCAGGGAGGACGGGGGACGAGCAGTACTTC. Amino acid sequence: CASSYSGRTGDEQYF. The rearrangement uses TRBV6-5 and TRBJ2-7; perhaps TRBD2 as D (6 bases). The CDR3 has 15 amino acids. Germline V CDR1 and CDR2: MNHEY, SVGAGI. Trimming took off 0 bases at V and 5 bases at J, with 14 bases between the two ends.